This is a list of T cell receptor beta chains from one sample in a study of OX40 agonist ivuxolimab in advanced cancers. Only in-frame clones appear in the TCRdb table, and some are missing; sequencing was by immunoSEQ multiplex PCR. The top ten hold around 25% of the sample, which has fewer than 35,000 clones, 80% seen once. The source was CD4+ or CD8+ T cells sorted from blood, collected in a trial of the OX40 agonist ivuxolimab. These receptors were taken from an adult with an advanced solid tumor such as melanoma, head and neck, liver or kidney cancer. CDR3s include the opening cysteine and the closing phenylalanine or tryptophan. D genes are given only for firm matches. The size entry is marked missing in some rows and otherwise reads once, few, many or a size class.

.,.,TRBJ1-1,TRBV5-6,CASSLTRATEAFF,TGTGCCAGCAGCTTAACAAGGGCGACTGAAGCTTTCTTT
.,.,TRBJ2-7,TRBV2,CASRGQGGFSYEQYF,TGTGCCAGCAGGGGCCAGGGTGGATTTTCCTACGAGCAGTACTTC
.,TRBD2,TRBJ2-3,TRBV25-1,CASIPAARGGADTQYF,TGTGCCAGCATACCCGCAGCGCGGGGGGGCGCAGATACGCAGTATTTT
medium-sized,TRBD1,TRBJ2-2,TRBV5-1,CASSLGWTGLNTGELFF,TGCGCCAGCAGCTTGGGGTGGACAGGGCTGAACACCGGGGAGCTGTTTTTT
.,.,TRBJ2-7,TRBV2,CASSRLGPTGEQYF,TGTGCCAGCAGCAGGTTGGGTCCCACGGGCGAGCAGTACTTC
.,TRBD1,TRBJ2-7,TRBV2,CASKLSGTGGNEQYF,TGTGCCAGCAAACTATCCGGGACAGGGGGCAACGAGCAGTACTTC
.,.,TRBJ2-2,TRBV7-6,CASSLGQASNTGELFF,TGTGCCAGCAGCTTGGGGCAGGCCTCGAACACCGGGGAGCTGTTTTTT
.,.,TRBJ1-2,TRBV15,CATSTAGWGYTF,TGTGCCACCAGCACCGCAGGGTGGGGCTACACCTTC
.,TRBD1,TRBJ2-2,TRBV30,CAWTDTVRTGRTGELFF,TGTGCCTGGACGGATACCGTAAGGACAGGGCGCACCGGGGAGCTGTTTTTT
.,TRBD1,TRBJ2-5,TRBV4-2,CASSHPGTGETQYF,TGTGCCAGCAGCCATCCCGGGACAGGGGAGACCCAGTACTTC
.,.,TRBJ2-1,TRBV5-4,CASSFTSWGEQFF,TGTGCCAGCAGCTTCACGAGTTGGGGTGAGCAGTTCTTC
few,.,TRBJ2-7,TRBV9,CASSVGSGAGVAEQYF,TGTGCCAGCAGCGTAGGATCAGGCGCGGGTGTGGCCGAGCAGTACTTC
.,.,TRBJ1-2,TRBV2,CASSPLNADGYTF,TGTGCCAGCAGCCCCTTGAACGCCGATGGCTACACCTTC
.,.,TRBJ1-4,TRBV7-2,CASSPWGNEKLFF,TGTGCCAGCAGCCCTTGGGGGAACGAAAAACTGTTTTTT
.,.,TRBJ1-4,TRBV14,CASSPRTEGKLFF,TGTGCCAGCAGCCCTCGGACAGAAGGAAAACTGTTTTTT
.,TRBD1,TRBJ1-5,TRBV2,CASSKDRGRDQPQHF,TGTGCCAGCAGTAAGGACAGGGGGCGGGATCAGCCCCAGCATTTT
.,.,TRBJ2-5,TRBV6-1,CASSKGTQGTQYF,TGTGCCAGCAGTAAAGGGACCCAAGGGACCCAGTACTTC
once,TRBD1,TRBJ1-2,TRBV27,CASRSQGAFGYTF,TGTGCCAGCCGCTCACAGGGGGCATTTGGCTACACCTTC
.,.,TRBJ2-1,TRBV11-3,CASSLVGDEQFF,TGTGCCAGCAGCTTAGTGGGGGACGAGCAGTTCTTC
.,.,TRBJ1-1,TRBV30,CAWSVSQNTEAFF,TGTGCCTGGAGTGTTTCTCAGAACACTGAAGCTTTCTTT
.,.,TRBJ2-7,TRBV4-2,CASSQRTENYEQYF,TGTGCCAGCAGCCAAAGGACCGAGAACTACGAGCAGTACTTC
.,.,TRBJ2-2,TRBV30,CAWRGQRTGELFF,TGTGCCTGGAGAGGACAGAGGACCGGGGAGCTGTTTTTT
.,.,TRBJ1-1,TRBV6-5,CASSAVGATEAFF,TGTGCCAGCAGTGCGGTCGGGGCAACTGAAGCTTTCTTT
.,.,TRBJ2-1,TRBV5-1,CASRPSPYSTYNEQFF,TGCGCCAGCCGCCCTAGCCCCTATTCTACCTACAATGAGCAGTTCTTC
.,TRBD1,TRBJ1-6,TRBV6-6,CASSLKTGVNSPLHF,TGTGCCAGCAGTCTCAAGACAGGGGTGAATTCACCCCTCCACTTT
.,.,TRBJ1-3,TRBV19,CASSILVGNSGNTIYF,TGTGCCAGTAGTATCCTGGTAGGGAACTCTGGAAACACCATATATTTT
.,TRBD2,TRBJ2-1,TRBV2,CASSDIRGGDNEQFF,TGTGCCAGCAGTGATATCCGGGGGGGCGACAATGAGCAGTTCTTC
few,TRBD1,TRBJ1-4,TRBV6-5,CASSWTGSNEKLFF,TGTGCCAGCAGTTGGACAGGGAGCAATGAAAAACTGTTTTTT
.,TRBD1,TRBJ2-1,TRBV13,CASSKGWGTGKFNEQFF,TGTGCCAGCAGCAAGGGGTGGGGGACAGGGAAGTTCAATGAGCAGTTCTTC
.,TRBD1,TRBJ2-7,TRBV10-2,CATRIGTGRGDSYEQYF,TGCGCCACCAGAATAGGGACAGGGAGAGGGGACTCCTACGAGCAGTACTTC
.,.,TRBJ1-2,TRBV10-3,CAIKPGGGRDYGYTF,TGTGCCATCAAGCCGGGCGGGGGGCGAGACTATGGCTACACCTTC
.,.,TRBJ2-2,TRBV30,CAWSLGTGTGELFF,TGTGCCTGGAGTTTAGGGACGGGGACCGGGGAGCTGTTTTTT
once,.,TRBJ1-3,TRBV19,CASSTTVSSGNTIYF,TGTGCCAGTAGTACCACAGTGAGCTCTGGAAACACCATATATTTT
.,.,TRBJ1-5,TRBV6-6,CASSYGDNYSNQPQHF,TGTGCCAGCAGTTACGGGGACAACTATAGCAATCAGCCCCAGCATTTT
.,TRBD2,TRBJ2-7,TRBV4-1,CASSQDYSGGAEQYF,TGCGCCAGCAGCCAAGATTACAGCGGGGGTGCCGAGCAGTACTTC
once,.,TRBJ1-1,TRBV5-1,CASSSQGDNTEAFF,TGCGCCAGCAGCTCACAGGGAGACAACACTGAAGCTTTCTTT
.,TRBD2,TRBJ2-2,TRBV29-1,CSVGTSGGATGELFF,TGCAGCGTGGGGACTAGCGGGGGGGCCACCGGGGAGCTGTTTTTT
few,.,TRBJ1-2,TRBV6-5,CASTAAGAYGYTF,TGTGCCAGCACCGCGGCGGGGGCGTATGGCTACACCTTC
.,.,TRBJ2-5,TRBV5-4,CASSPFRGAGETQYF,TGTGCCAGCAGCCCTTTTCGGGGGGCAGGAGAGACCCAGTACTTC
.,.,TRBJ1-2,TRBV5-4,CASSLDPNANYGYTF,TGTGCCAGCAGCCTCGACCCGAACGCTAACTATGGCTACACCTTC